Sequencing of this TCR beta chain was carried out in a study of T-cell memory formation after mild COVID-19. Study-wide context: Clusters of TCRs were largely donor specific.

This clonotype has a handful of counts. Antigen: not known. From 5'RACE with constant-segment primers came TCR alpha and TCR beta cDNA libraries that carried sample barcodes and UMIs. TCRdb reprocessed the 5' RACE reads via MiXCR and lists one record per CDR3 protein. The sample has fewer than 250,000 distinct CDR3 sequences; about 16% are singletons. Germline V gene lookup returns CDR1 SGHTA and CDR2 FQGNSA. V lost 7 bases and J lost 3, with 13 bases in between. The CDR3 is 13 amino acids. Study-wide results and limits: Researchers could not confirm that second-wave clones peaking on day 37 targeted SARS-CoV-2. Some clones that responded were present in memory (sampled pre-infection), which suggests cross-reactive memory joined.

The J gene is TRBJ2-7, the V gene TRBV7-2; D not certain. Material: PBMCs or a T cell subset sorted from them (not recorded which). The sequence came from an adult woman who had mild COVID-19 (a few samples of this study predate the infection). Cell type and time point are not known. This CDR3 is CASTPGRDYEQYF. The DNA of the CDR3 is TGTGCCAGCACCCCCGGTAGGGACTACGAGCAGTACTTC.